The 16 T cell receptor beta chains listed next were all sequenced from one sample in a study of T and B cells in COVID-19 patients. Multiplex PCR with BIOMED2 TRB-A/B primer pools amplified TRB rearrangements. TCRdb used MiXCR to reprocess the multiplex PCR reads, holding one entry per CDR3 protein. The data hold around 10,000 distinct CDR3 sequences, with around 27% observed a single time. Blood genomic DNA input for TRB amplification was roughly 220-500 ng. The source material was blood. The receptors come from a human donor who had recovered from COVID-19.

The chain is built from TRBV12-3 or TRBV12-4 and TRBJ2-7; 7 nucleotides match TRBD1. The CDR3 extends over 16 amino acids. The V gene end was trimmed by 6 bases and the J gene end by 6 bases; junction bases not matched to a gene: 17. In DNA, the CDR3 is TGTGCCAGCAGCCCCTTCGGGACAGCCCGAGGTGGCGAGCAGTACTTC. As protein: CASSPFGTARGGEQYF.

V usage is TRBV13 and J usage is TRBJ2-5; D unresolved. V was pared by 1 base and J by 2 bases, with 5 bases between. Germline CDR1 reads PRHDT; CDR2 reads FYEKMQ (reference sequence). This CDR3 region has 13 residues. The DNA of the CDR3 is TGTGCCAGCAGCTTAGAATGGCAAGAGACCCAGTACTTC. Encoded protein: CASSLEWQETQYF. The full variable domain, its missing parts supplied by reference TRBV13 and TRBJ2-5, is AAGVIQSPRHLIKEKRETATLKCYPIPRHDTVYWYQQGPGQDPQFLISFYEKMQSDKGSIPDRFSAQQFSDYHSELNMSSLELGDSALYFCASSLEWQETQYFGPGTRLLVL.

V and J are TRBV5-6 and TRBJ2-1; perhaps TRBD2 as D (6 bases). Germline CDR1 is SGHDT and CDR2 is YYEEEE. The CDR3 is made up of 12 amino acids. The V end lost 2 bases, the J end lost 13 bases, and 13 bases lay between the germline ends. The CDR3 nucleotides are TGTGCCAGCAGCTTAGAGGGACTCTTTCAGTTCTTC. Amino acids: CASSLEGLFQFF. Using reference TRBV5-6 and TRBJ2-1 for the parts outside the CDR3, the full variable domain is DAGVTQSPTHLIKTRGQQVTLRCSPKSGHDTVSWYQQALGQGPQFIFQYYEEEERQRGNFPDRFSGHQFPNYSSELNVNALLLGDSALYLCASSLEGLFQFFGPGTRLTVL.

This CDR3 reads CASSVEGTSFTDTQYF. CDR3 DNA sequence: TGTGCCAGCAGCGTAGAAGGGACTAGCTTCACAGATACGCAGTATTTT. The chain employs TRBV9 and TRBJ2-3, with 9 bases matching TRBD2. The CDR3 sequence is 16 residues long. Germline lookup yields CDR1 SGDLS and CDR2 YYNGEE. After removal of 0 bases from V and 2 bases from J, the junction contained 4 bases not matched to a gene.

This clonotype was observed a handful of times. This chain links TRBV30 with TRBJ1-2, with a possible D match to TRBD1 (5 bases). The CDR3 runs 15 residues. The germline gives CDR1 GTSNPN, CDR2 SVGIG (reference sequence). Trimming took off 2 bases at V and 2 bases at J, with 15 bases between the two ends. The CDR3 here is CAWSPYGTANYGYTF. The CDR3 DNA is TGTGCCTGGAGTCCCTACGGGACGGCAAACTATGGCTACACCTTC.

Here the CDR3 DNA reads TGCAGTGCTAGGGGAAGCACCTATGGCTACACCTTC. It codes for CSARGSTYGYTF. The genes are TRBV20-1 and TRBJ1-2; D gene unclear. CDR3 size: 12 residues. V lost 3 bases, J lost 4 bases, and 9 bases lay in between. CDR1 is DFQATT, CDR2 SNEGSKA, per germline (reference sequence).

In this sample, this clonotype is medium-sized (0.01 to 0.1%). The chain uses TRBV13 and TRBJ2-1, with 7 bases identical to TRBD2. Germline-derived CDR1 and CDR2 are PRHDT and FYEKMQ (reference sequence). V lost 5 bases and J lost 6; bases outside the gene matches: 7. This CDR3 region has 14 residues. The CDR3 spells CASSPGGSGNEQFF. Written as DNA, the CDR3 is TGTGCCAGCAGCCCCGGCGGGAGTGGCAATGAGCAGTTCTTC.

This CDR3 is CASSLGYNEQFF. The CDR3 DNA is TGTGCCAGCAGCTTAGGTTACAATGAGCAGTTCTTC. This chain joins TRBV7-6 and TRBJ2-1; D not resolved. Germline CDR1 reads SGHVS; CDR2 reads FNYEAQ. The CDR3 runs to 12 residues. V lost 1 base and J 4 bases, leaving 2 bases between the germline ends.

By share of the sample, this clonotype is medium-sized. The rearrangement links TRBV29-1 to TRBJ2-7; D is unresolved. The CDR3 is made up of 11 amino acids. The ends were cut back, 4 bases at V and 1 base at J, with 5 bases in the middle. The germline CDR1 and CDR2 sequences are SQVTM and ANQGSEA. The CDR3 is CSVGSSYEQYF. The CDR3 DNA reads TGCAGCGTTGGCTCGTCCTACGAGCAGTACTTC.

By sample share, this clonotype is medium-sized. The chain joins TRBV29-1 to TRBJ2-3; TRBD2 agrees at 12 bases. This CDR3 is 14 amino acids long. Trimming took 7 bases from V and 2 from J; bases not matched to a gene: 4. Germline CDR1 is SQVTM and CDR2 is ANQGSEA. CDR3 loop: CSGGLAGNTDTQYF. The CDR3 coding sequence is TGCAGCGGTGGACTAGCGGGGAACACAGATACGCAGTATTTT.

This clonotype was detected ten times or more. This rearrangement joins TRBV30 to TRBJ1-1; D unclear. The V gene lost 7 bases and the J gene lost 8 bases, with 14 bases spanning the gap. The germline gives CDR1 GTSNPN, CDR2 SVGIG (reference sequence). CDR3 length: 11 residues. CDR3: CASLRAWEAFF. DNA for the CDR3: TGTGCCTCCCTCCGGGCCTGGGAAGCTTTCTTT.

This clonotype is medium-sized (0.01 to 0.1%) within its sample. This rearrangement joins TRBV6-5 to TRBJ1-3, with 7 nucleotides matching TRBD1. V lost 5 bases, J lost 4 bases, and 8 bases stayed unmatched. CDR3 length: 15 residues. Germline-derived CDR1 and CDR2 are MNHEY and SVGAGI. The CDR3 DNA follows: TGTGCCAGCAGTATGACAGGGTCGGGAGGAAACACCATATATTTT. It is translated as CASSMTGSGGNTIYF.

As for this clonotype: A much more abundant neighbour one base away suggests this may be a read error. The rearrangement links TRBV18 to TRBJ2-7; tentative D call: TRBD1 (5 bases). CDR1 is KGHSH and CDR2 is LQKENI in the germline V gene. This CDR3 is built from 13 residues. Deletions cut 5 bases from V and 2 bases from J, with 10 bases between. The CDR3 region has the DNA TGTGCCAGCTCATCCGGACACACCTACGAGCAGTACTTC. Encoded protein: CASSSGHTYEQYF.

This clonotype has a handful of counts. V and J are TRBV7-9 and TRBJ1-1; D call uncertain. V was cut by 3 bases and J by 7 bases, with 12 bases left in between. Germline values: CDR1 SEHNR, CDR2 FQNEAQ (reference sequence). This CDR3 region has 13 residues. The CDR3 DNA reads TGTGCCAGCAGCTTGGACCTTGAAGGTGAAGCTTTCTTT. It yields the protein CASSLDLEGEAFF.

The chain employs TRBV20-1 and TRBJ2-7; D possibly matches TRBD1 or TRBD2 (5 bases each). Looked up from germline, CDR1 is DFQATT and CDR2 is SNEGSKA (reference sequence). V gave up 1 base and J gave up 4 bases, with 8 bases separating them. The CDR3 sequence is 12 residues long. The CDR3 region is CSARGGKYEQYF. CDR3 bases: TGCAGTGCTAGAGGGGGGAAATACGAGCAGTACTTC.

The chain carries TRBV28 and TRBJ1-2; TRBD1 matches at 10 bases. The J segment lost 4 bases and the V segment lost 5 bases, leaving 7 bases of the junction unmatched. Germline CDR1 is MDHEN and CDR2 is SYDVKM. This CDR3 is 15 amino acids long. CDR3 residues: CASSNPTGGSYGYTF. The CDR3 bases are TGTGCCAGCAGTAACCCGACAGGGGGCAGCTATGGCTACACCTTC.